This T cell receptor beta chain was found in a study of shared clonotypes between healthy human individuals. Study-wide results and caveats: Non-shared clonotypes had lower generation probabilities than those shared by all four donors.

The naive CD8 subset, CD45RO-negative cells positively selected for CCR7, excluded terminally differentiated effector memory CD45RA+ cells. Produced via immunoSEQ multiplex PCR; TCRdb's table is partial and in-frame only. The sample shows 2 million to 2.5 million clones, just over 90% of them seen only once. This clone has only a few counts. Its antigen is undetermined. Distinct nucleotide sequences in the sample also encode this CDR3. V lost 0 bases and J lost 5, with 8 bases in between. CDR3 length: 13 residues. Germline assignment: CDR1 GTSNPN and CDR2 SVGIG (reference sequence). The clonotype comes from a man younger than 35 in good health. Some clones in this sample may be carry-over from other donors' samples. Sequenced sample: naive CD8+ T cells from PBMCs. The V gene is TRBV30, the J gene TRBJ1-5; D is ambiguous. CDR3 loop: CAWSVGADQPQHF. In nucleotides, the CDR3 is TGTGCCTGGAGTGTCGGTGCGGATCAGCCCCAGCATTTT. The entire variable domain, with the rest obtained from reference TRBV30 and TRBJ1-5, is as follows: SQTIHQWPATLVQPVGSPLSLECTVEGTSNPNLYWYRQAAGRGLQLLFYSVGIGQISSEVPQNLSASRPQDRQFILSSKKLLLSDSGFYLCAWSVGADQPQHFGDGTRLSIL.